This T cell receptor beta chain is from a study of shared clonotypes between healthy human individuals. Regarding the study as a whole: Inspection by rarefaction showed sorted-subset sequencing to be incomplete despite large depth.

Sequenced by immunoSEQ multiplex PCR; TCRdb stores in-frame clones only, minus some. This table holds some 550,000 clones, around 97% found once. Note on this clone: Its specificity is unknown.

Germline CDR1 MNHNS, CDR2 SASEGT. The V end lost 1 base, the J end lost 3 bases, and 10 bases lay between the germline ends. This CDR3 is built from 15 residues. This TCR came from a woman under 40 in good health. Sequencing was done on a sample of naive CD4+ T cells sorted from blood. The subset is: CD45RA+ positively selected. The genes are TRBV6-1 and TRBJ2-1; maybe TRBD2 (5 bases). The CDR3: CASSEGTRGYNEQFF. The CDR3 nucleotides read TGTGCCAGCAGTGAAGGAACCCGGGGCTACAATGAGCAGTTCTTC.